These T cell receptor beta chains were read from a single sample in a study of blood T cell repertoires in COVID-19. Sequencing used immunoSEQ multiplex PCR; TCRdb keeps in-frame clones, though not all of them. Seen here are 250,000 to 350,000 clones, 87% observed once, and the top ten hold around 2.1%. The source material was peripheral blood. The receptors were sampled from a man younger than 35 with active or convalescent COVID-19. Each CDR3 is given with its conserved first and last residue. Fields, in order: D gene, clone size, V gene, J gene, CDR3 protein, CDR3 DNA. D genes are given only for firm matches. Rows may omit the clone size; those that give it use once, few, many or a size class.

D gene: -; clone size: -; V gene: TRBV24-1; J gene: TRBJ2-2; CDR3 protein: CATQTNTGELFF; CDR3 DNA: TGTGCCACTCAGACTAACACCGGGGAGCTGTTTTTT
D gene: -; clone size: once; V gene: TRBV6-5; J gene: TRBJ1-6; CDR3 protein: CASRAGGRPPLHF; CDR3 DNA: TGTGCCAGCAGGGCCGGGGGAAGGCCGCCCCTCCACTTT
D gene: TRBD1; clone size: -; V gene: TRBV14; J gene: TRBJ1-1; CDR3 protein: CASSQLTGSNTEAFF; CDR3 DNA: TGTGCCAGCAGCCAACTGACAGGGTCGAACACTGAAGCTTTCTTT
D gene: -; clone size: -; V gene: TRBV7-9; J gene: TRBJ2-6; CDR3 protein: CASSSIGGWVGANVLTF; CDR3 DNA: TGTGCCAGCAGCAGCATCGGGGGATGGGTTGGGGCCAACGTCCTGACTTTC
D gene: TRBD1; clone size: -; V gene: TRBV27; J gene: TRBJ1-5; CDR3 protein: CASRPRQGSQPQHF; CDR3 DNA: TGTGCCAGCAGACCTAGACAGGGGAGTCAGCCCCAGCATTTT
D gene: -; clone size: -; V gene: TRBV24-1; J gene: TRBJ1-1; CDR3 protein: CATRASQNTEAFF; CDR3 DNA: TGTGCCACCAGGGCAAGTCAGAACACTGAAGCTTTCTTT
D gene: -; clone size: -; V gene: TRBV6-5; J gene: TRBJ1-1; CDR3 protein: CASTSRTAEAFF; CDR3 DNA: TGTGCCAGCACCTCCCGGACAGCTGAAGCTTTCTTT
D gene: -; clone size: once; V gene: TRBV19; J gene: TRBJ1-1; CDR3 protein: CASSISQANTEAFF; CDR3 DNA: TGTGCCAGTAGTATAAGTCAGGCGAACACTGAAGCTTTCTTT
D gene: -; clone size: -; V gene: TRBV6-6; J gene: TRBJ1-1; CDR3 protein: CASNSLERYTEAFF; CDR3 DNA: TGTGCCAGCAATTCCCTGGAGCGATACACTGAAGCTTTCTTT
D gene: TRBD1; clone size: -; V gene: TRBV19; J gene: TRBJ2-3; CDR3 protein: CASSALPGQGKDTQYF; CDR3 DNA: TGTGCCAGTAGTGCGCTCCCGGGACAGGGCAAAGATACGCAGTATTTT
D gene: TRBD2; clone size: -; V gene: TRBV3-1/TRBV3-2; J gene: TRBJ2-7; CDR3 protein: CASSLGLAREQYF; CDR3 DNA: TGTGCCAGCAGCCTCGGACTAGCGAGGGAGCAGTACTTC
D gene: TRBD1; clone size: -; V gene: TRBV5-6; J gene: TRBJ1-1; CDR3 protein: CASSRGRRTEAFF; CDR3 DNA: TGTGCCAGCTCGAGGGGGCGAAGGACTGAAGCTTTCTTT
D gene: -; clone size: -; V gene: TRBV5-1; J gene: TRBJ2-3; CDR3 protein: CASRASSLSTDTQYF; CDR3 DNA: TGCGCCAGCAGGGCTAGTTCGCTGAGCACAGATACGCAGTATTTT
D gene: TRBD2; clone size: -; V gene: TRBV7-8; J gene: TRBJ2-5; CDR3 protein: CASSLDPTSGGGTQYF; CDR3 DNA: TGTGCCAGCAGCTTAGATCCGACTAGCGGGGGGGGGACCCAGTACTTC
D gene: TRBD1; clone size: -; V gene: TRBV19; J gene: TRBJ2-7; CDR3 protein: CASSKRQGLRSYEQYF; CDR3 DNA: TGTGCCAGTAGTAAACGACAGGGCCTTCGATCCTACGAGCAGTACTTC
D gene: -; clone size: -; V gene: TRBV2; J gene: TRBJ2-1; CDR3 protein: CASSETAGGEQFF; CDR3 DNA: TGTGCCAGCAGTGAAACAGCCGGAGGTGAGCAGTTCTTC
D gene: TRBD2; clone size: -; V gene: TRBV2; J gene: TRBJ2-1; CDR3 protein: CASSSSGRTNEQFF; CDR3 DNA: TGTGCCAGCAGCTCTAGCGGGAGGACAAATGAGCAGTTCTTC
D gene: TRBD2; clone size: -; V gene: TRBV4-3; J gene: TRBJ2-6; CDR3 protein: CASSQVFGLAGGESGANVLTF; CDR3 DNA: TGCGCCAGCAGCCAAGTGTTTGGGCTAGCGGGGGGGGAGTCTGGGGCCAACGTCCTGACTTTC
D gene: -; clone size: -; V gene: TRBV19; J gene: TRBJ2-7; CDR3 protein: CASSMTADSSYEQYF; CDR3 DNA: TGTGCCAGTAGTATGACTGCGGACAGCTCCTACGAGCAGTACTTC
D gene: TRBD1; clone size: -; V gene: TRBV7-2; J gene: TRBJ1-5; CDR3 protein: CASSRTGGQPQHF; CDR3 DNA: TGTGCCAGCAGCCGGACAGGGGGGCAGCCCCAGCATTTT
D gene: -; clone size: -; V gene: TRBV11-2; J gene: TRBJ1-1; CDR3 protein: CASSSITGFAEAFF; CDR3 DNA: TGTGCCAGCAGCTCGATCACAGGGTTTGCTGAAGCTTTCTTT
D gene: -; clone size: -; V gene: TRBV5-4; J gene: TRBJ2-2; CDR3 protein: CASSLFRQTTAGELFF; CDR3 DNA: TGTGCCAGCAGCTTGTTCCGACAAACCACCGCCGGGGAGCTGTTTTTT
D gene: -; clone size: -; V gene: TRBV2; J gene: TRBJ1-2; CDR3 protein: CASSEYRANYGYTF; CDR3 DNA: TGTGCCAGCAGTGAGTACAGGGCGAACTATGGCTACACCTTC
D gene: TRBD1; clone size: few; V gene: TRBV4-2; J gene: TRBJ1-3; CDR3 protein: CASSQVSGTVNTIYF; CDR3 DNA: TGTGCCAGCAGCCAAGTTTCTGGGACAGTAAACACCATATATTTT
D gene: -; clone size: -; V gene: TRBV28; J gene: TRBJ1-2; CDR3 protein: CASTQKVGYGYTF; CDR3 DNA: TGTGCCAGCACCCAAAAGGTCGGGTATGGCTACACCTTC
D gene: TRBD1; clone size: -; V gene: TRBV15; J gene: TRBJ2-2; CDR3 protein: CATSSGTGWTGELFF; CDR3 DNA: TGTGCCACCAGCAGCGGGACAGGTTGGACCGGGGAGCTGTTTTTT
D gene: -; clone size: once; V gene: TRBV7-9; J gene: TRBJ2-4; CDR3 protein: CASSLGLVKNIQYF; CDR3 DNA: TGTGCCAGCAGCTTAGGGCTGGTCAAAAACATTCAGTACTTC
D gene: TRBD1; clone size: few; V gene: TRBV7-9; J gene: TRBJ2-1; CDR3 protein: CASSPDAGGVINEQFF; CDR3 DNA: TGTGCCAGCAGCCCTGATGCAGGGGGCGTAATCAATGAGCAGTTCTTC
D gene: -; clone size: -; V gene: TRBV7-8; J gene: TRBJ2-5; CDR3 protein: CASSLVLAGEETQYF; CDR3 DNA: TGTGCCAGCAGCTTAGTGCTGGCAGGGGAAGAGACCCAGTACTTC
D gene: -; clone size: -; V gene: TRBV2; J gene: TRBJ2-7; CDR3 protein: CASSDRTGGTAYEQYF; CDR3 DNA: TGTGCCAGCAGTGATCGAACCGGCGGGACCGCGTACGAGCAGTACTTC
D gene: -; clone size: few; V gene: TRBV21-1; J gene: TRBJ1-5; CDR3 protein: CASAPRDRGNQPQHF; CDR3 DNA: TGTGCCAGCGCCCCCCGCGACAGGGGCAATCAGCCCCAGCATTTT